The T cell receptor (beta chain) under discussion was sequenced for a study of shared T cell receptors in the human thymus. Assay used: immunoSEQ multiplex PCR; TCRdb lists only in-frame clones, some missing. Of fewer than 700,000 clones listed, roughly 88% were seen once; the top ten hold about 0.01%. These data are also associated with another study on human thymus T cells. That study reports: Use of V and J genes seemed skewed within the thymic and blood repertoires.

The sequence derives from a boy in the first two years of life with a congenital heart defect. Sequenced material: thymocytes.

The CDR3 bases are TGTGCCAGCAGTGACCCGACTAGCGGGAGCCGAAGCTACGAGCAGTACTTC. This translates into CASSDPTSGSRSYEQYF. V is TRBV25-1 and J is TRBJ2-7, with 12 nucleotides matching TRBD2. Germline V lookup: CDR1 MGHDK, CDR2 SYGVNS. V shed 3 bases, J shed 3 bases, and the junction held 9 bases outside the gene matches. This CDR3 contains 17 residues.